Sequencing of this TCR beta chain was carried out in a study of T cell responses to AZD1222 COVID-19 vaccine. Study-level background: The study pooled second doses at about 4 or about 12 weeks.

A word on this clone: Its matching antigen is unknown.

Some clones are missing from TCRdb's copy, which holds only in-frame ones; the method was immunoSEQ multiplex PCR. The table has some 150,000 clones, around 89% seen once. Study-wide results and limits: A mostly white British donor set with more females was recruited, and clonal diversity was possibly underestimated.

Specimen: peripheral blood, collected on day 0 of AZD1222 vaccination. The receptor comes from an adult in good health.

DNA for the CDR3: TGTGCCACCAGCAGGGAGACAGCCCCCCGCTCTGGGGCCAACGTCCTGACTTTC. It is translated as CATSRETAPRSGANVLTF. V usage is TRBV15 and J usage is TRBJ2-6; D is perhaps TRBD1 (5 bases). Trimming cost V 3 bases and J 0 bases, with 15 bases left between them. Looked up from germline, CDR1 is LNHNV and CDR2 is YYDKDF (reference sequence). The CDR3 loop spans 18 amino acids. Drawing the rest from reference TRBV15 and TRBJ2-6, the complete variable domain is DAMVIQNPRYQVTQFGKPVTLSCSQTLNHNVMYWYQQKSSQAPKLLFHYYDKDFNNEADTPDNFQSRRPNTSFCFLDIRSPGLGDTAMYLCATSRETAPRSGANVLTFGAGSRLTVL.